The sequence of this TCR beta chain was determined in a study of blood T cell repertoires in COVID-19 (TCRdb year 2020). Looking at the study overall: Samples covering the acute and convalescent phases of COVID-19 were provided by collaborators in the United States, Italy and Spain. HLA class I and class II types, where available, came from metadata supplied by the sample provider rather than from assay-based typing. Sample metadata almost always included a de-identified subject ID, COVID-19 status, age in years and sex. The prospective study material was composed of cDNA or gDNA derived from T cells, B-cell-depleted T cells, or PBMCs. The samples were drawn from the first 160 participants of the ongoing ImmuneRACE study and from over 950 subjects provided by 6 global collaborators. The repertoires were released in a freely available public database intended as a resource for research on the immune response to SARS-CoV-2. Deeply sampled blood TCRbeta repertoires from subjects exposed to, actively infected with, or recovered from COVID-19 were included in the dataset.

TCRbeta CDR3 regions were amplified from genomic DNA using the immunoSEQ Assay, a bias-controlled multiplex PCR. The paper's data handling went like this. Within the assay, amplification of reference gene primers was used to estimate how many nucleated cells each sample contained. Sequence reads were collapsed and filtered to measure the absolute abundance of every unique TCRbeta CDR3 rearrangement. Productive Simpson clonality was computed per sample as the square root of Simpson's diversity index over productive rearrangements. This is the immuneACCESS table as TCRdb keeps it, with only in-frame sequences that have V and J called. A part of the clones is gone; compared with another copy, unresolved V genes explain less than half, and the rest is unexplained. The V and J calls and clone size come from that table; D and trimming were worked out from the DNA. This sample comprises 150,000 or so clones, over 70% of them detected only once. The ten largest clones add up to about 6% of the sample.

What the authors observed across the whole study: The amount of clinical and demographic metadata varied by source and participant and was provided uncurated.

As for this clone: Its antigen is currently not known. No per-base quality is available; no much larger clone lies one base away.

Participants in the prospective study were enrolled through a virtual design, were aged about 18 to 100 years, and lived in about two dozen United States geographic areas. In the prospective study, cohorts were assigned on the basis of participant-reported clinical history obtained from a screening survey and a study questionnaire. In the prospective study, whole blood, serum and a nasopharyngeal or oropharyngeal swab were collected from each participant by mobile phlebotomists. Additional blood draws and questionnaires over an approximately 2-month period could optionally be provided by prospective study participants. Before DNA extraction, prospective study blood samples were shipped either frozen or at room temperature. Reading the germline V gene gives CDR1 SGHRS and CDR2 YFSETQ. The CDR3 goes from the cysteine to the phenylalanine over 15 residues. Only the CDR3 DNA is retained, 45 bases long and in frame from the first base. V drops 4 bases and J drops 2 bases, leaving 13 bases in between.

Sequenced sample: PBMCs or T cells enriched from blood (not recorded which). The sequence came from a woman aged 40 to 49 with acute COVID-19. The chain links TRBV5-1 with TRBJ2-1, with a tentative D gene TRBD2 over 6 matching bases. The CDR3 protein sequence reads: CASSPGEETYNEQFF. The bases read TGCGCCAGCAGCCCCGGGGAGGAGACCTACAATGAGCAGTTCTTC.